The rows below give T cell receptor beta chains drawn from one sample of a study of kidney transplant recipient with SARS-CoV-2 infection. TCRdb fed the reads into MiXCR, producing one record per CDR3 protein. Of some 220,000 distinct CDR3 sequences in the sample, more than 25% are singletons; the top ten hold under 9.5%. The source material was a blood sample, sampled at baseline and between days 110 and 120 from a kidney transplant recipient. These receptors were collected from a male patient aged 25-45 years who had COVID-19 and was a kidney transplant recipient. Some T cells may be supplied by the graft donor. Each CDR3 is given with its conserved first and last residue. D genes are given only for firm matches. Some rows mark clone size as missing; the rest say once, few, many or name a class of expanded clone.

NA	TRBV2	TRBJ2-2	many	TGTGCCAGCAGCACCCCTAAATCCGGGACGAACACCGGGGAGCTGTTTTTT	CASSTPKSGTNTGELFF
NA	TRBV6-2/TRBV6-3	TRBJ1-2	many	TGTGCCAGCAGTTACATGAGGACCCTTCCTCCCACGGGTGGCTACACCTTC	CASSYMRTLPPTGGYTF
TRBD2	TRBV6-1	TRBJ2-1	NA	TGTGCCAGCAGTGAAGCGGCGACTAGCGGGAGGGCACTGATCTTC	CASSEAATSGRALIF
NA	TRBV11-2	TRBJ2-3	few	TGTGCCAGCAGCTTCTGGGGGAACCCCACAGATACGCAGTATTTT	CASSFWGNPTDTQYF
TRBD1	TRBV7-2	TRBJ1-2	few	TGTGCCAGCAAAATCAGGGGAGGGGGCAGGGATGGCTACACCTTC	CASKIRGGGRDGYTF
NA	TRBV2	TRBJ1-5	many	TGTGCCAGCATGGACACGAGCAATCAGCCCCAGCATTTT	CASMDTSNQPQHF
NA	TRBV18	TRBJ1-4	many	TGTGCCAGCTCACAGGGTAATGAAAAACTGTTTTTT	CASSQGNEKLFF
NA	TRBV19	TRBJ2-3	NA	TGTGCCAGTAGGTGGGGACCGTTCCAGGGAGATACGCAGTATTTT	CASRWGPFQGDTQYF
TRBD2	TRBV9	TRBJ2-2	many	TGTGCCAGCAGCGTAGGACTAGCGGGAGGGTTAAATCCCGGGGAGCTGTTTTTT	CASSVGLAGGLNPGELFF
TRBD2	TRBV7-2	TRBJ2-5	NA	TGTGCCAGCAGCCCTAGCGGGAGTCGGGAGACCCAGTACTTC	CASSPSGSRETQYF
NA	TRBV20-1	TRBJ2-5	NA	TGCAGTGCTAGTCTGGACAGTCAGACCCAGTACTTC	CSASLDSQTQYF
TRBD2	TRBV20-1	TRBJ2-5	NA	TGCAGTGCTAGAGATCGGGGTTTAGCGGGAGGAGGAAAGGCCCAGTACTTC	CSARDRGLAGGGKAQYF
NA	TRBV5-6	TRBJ1-5	many	TGTGCCAGCAGCTTACAGCCGAATCAGCCCCAGCATTTT	CASSLQPNQPQHF
TRBD2	TRBV10-3	TRBJ2-7	many	TGTGCCATCAGTGGGACTAGCGGAAACTACGAGCAGTACTTC	CAISGTSGNYEQYF
NA	TRBV3-1	TRBJ2-2	many	TGTGCCAGCAGCGTCCGGAGTCCCATTTCAGGCTTGACCGGGGAGCTGTTTTTT	CASSVRSPISGLTGELFF
TRBD1	TRBV6-5	TRBJ1-1	NA	TGTGCCAGCGGTTACTTGCAGGGGGTGAACACTGAAGCTTTCTTT	CASGYLQGVNTEAFF
NA	TRBV8-2	TRBJ1-2	many	TGTGGCAGTAAGGGTTTTGATAGCCGAAAGACCTATGGCTACACCTTC	CGSKGFDSRKTYGYTF
NA	TRBV5-1	TRBJ2-4	NA	TGCGCCGGCAACAAAGGGGACACATTACAAGCCAAAAACATTCAGTACTTC	CAGNKGDTLQAKNIQYF
NA	TRBV6-5	TRBJ2-1	NA	TGTGCCAGCGCGCTTAGCTCCTACAATGAGCAGTTCTTC	CASALSSYNEQFF
TRBD1	TRBV18	TRBJ2-7	NA	TGTGCCAGCTCACCCACCGGGACAGACTACGAGCAGTACTTC	CASSPTGTDYEQYF
NA	TRBV20-1	TRBJ1-1	many	TGCAGTGCTAGATTAGGGGTGAACACTGAAGCTTTCTTT	CSARLGVNTEAFF
TRBD1	TRBV6-2/TRBV6-3	TRBJ1-5	many	TGTGCCAGCAGCCAGGGGGAGGGCAATCAGCCCCAGCATTTT	CASSQGEGNQPQHF
NA	TRBV6-1	TRBJ1-1	many	TGTGCCAGCAGACCACGCGGGTTGAACACTGAAGCTTTCTTT	CASRPRGLNTEAFF
NA	TRBV6-5	TRBJ2-5	many	TGTGCCAGCAGTTTCTTGACAGGCTGGAAGGAGACCCAGTACTTC	CASSFLTGWKETQYF
TRBD2	TRBV2	TRBJ2-1	many	TGTGCCAGCAGTGAAGAGACTAGCGGCTCTGAGCAGTTCTTC	CASSEETSGSEQFF
NA	TRBV12-3/TRBV12-4	TRBJ2-1	many	TGTGCCAGCACCAAAGGACAGTCTGTCTACAATGAGCAGTTCTTC	CASTKGQSVYNEQFF
TRBD1	TRBV14	TRBJ2-7	many	TGTGCCAGCAGCCATCAGGGGGCCGGCGAGCAGTACTTC	CASSHQGAGEQYF
TRBD2	TRBV20-1	TRBJ2-3	many	TGCAGTGCTAGAGTACTAGCGGGGATAGTTACGCAGTATTTT	CSARVLAGIVTQYF
NA	TRBV5-4	TRBJ2-3	NA	TGTGCCAGCAGCTTAGGTACGGCCCGGGATACGCAGTATTTT	CASSLGTARDTQYF
TRBD1	TRBV18	TRBJ2-7	many	TGTGCCAGCTCATCGACAGGGACCTCCTACGAGCAGTACTTC	CASSSTGTSYEQYF
TRBD1	TRBV6-2/TRBV6-3	TRBJ2-5	many	TGTGCCAGCAGTACCTATGCAGGGGGTGAGACCCAGTACTTC	CASSTYAGGETQYF
NA	TRBV6-2/TRBV6-3	TRBJ2-1	NA	TGTGCCAGCAGTTACTCGTCCCTAGGCGGCAATGAGCAGTTCTTC	CASSYSSLGGNEQFF
TRBD2	TRBV6-5	TRBJ2-5	many	TGTGCCAGCAGTGCCGTGACTAGCGGGGGGCCCTCCCAAGAGACCCAGTACTTC	CASSAVTSGGPSQETQYF